The entry below gives a single TCR beta chain sequence along with its context. It has no known antigen specificity. Qualities for individual bases were not recorded, and no much larger clone is one base off. TCR CDR3 regions were amplified from genomic DNA by multiplex PCR using the deep immunoSEQ assay. Extracted genomic DNA from each cell subset was distributed evenly across all wells of several immunoSEQ 96-well plates, and each plate was treated as a replicate. For unsorted PBMC, each replicate PCR was loaded with roughly 330 ng genomic DNA, equivalent to 25,000 to 35,000 T cell genomes. Unsorted PBMC genomic DNA was sequenced across ten immunoSEQ deep assay plates. The purified libraries were quantified using a Qubit 3.0 fluorometer, sized with a Bioanalyzer 2100, and then quantified again using the KAPA Library Quantification kit. Every immunoSEQ 96-well plate was sequenced on a dedicated single-read 150-cycle Illumina NextSeq 550 flow cell. Concerning the study's data processing: Because the immunoSEQ output held only junctional sequences and lacked quality scores, the filtering could not match the filtering applied to full-length reads. Sequences were annotated with PyIR, a Python wrapper for IgBLAST v1.9, and V/J genes and CDR3 were assigned using IMGT germline references. Reads with weak V/J assignments (E-value above 1e-6), missing CDR3, stop codons, out-of-frame junctions, or ambiguous translated residues were removed. V3J clonotypes were defined by identical inferred V gene, J gene, and CDR3 amino acid sequence. Percentage overlap between repertoires was computed as shared unique clonotypes divided by the size of the smaller repertoire. Richness of each repertoire was evaluated using RTK rarefaction, the Chao1 estimator, and Recon v2.1 estimates of unobserved clonotypes. TCRdb mirrors the immuneACCESS table, restricted to in-frame sequences. Some clones are absent from its copies; in checked studies, under half trace to an unresolved V gene, and the reason for the others is unknown. From that table come the V and J calls and clone size; the DNA was used to work out D and trimming. The sample has around 530,000 clones on record, around 78% of them singletons. Of the sample, approximately 12% falls within the top ten clones.

The sample is drawn from a study of shared clonotypes between healthy human individuals (dated by TCRdb to between 2020 and 2021). Looking at the study overall: The cohort included a few men and a couple of women between 18 and 49 years of age. Blood TCR repertoires of a handful of healthy adults were deeply sequenced to estimate repertoire size and the extent of clonotype sharing between individuals. Different laboratories and diverse techniques were used to prepare libraries and sequence TCR repertoires, to increase sequencing depth and limit assay-specific biases. Per donor, leukapheresis produced somewhere between about 0.94 and 8.9 billion PBMCs. Broad study findings and their caveats: Based on pairwise subsampling, the degree of clonotype sharing among donors was expected to be affected by sequencing depth. Sampling was restricted to blood, and TCR repertoires in tissues likely differ from the TCR repertoires found in blood. The genetic and exposure-history diversity represented was limited by the small number of donors.

V and J are trimmed by 4 bases and 3 bases, and the gene matches miss 6 bases of the junction. Looking up the germline V gene (reference sequence) yields CDR1 LNHDA and CDR2 SQIVND. Inclusive of the bounding cysteine and phenylalanine, the CDR3 is 14 residues long. Only the CDR3 DNA stays, 42 bases, in frame from base 1. Donors were healthy HIV-negative adults with no recently reported acute infections or vaccinations. Every donor was a Caucasian adult residing in Nashville, Tennessee, USA. For unsorted samples, tens of millions of PBMCs were counted, and genomic DNA was extracted using the QIAamp DNA Blood Mini kit. Blood was collected by leukapheresis, and PBMCs were isolated by Ficoll-Histopaque density gradient centrifugation and then cryopreserved in liquid nitrogen vapor phase.

The sequenced sample was PBMCs. Rearrangement joined TRBV19 to TRBJ2-7; 7 bases in the middle match TRBD1. The origin of this receptor is a woman between 40 and 50 years old in good health. Some clones in this sample may be carry-over from other donors' samples. The CDR3 region: CASSRQGGFYEQYF. The bases are TGTGCCAGTAGTAGACAGGGCGGTTTCTACGAGCAGTACTTC.